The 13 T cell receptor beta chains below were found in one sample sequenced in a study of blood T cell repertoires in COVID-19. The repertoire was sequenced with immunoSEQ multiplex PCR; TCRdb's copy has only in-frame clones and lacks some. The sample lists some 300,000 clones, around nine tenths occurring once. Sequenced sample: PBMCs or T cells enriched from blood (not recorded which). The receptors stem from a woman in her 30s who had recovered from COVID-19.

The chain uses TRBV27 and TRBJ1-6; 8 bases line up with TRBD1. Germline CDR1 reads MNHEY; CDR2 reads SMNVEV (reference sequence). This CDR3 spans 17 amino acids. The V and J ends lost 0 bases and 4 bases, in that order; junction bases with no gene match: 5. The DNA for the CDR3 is TGTGCCAGCAGTTTATCGCCCCGGACAGGGTATAATTCACCCCTCCACTTT. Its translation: CASSLSPRTGYNSPLHF.

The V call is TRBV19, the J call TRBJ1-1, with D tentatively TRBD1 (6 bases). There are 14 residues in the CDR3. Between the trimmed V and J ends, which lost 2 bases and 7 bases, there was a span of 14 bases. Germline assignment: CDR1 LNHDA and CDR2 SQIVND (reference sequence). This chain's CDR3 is CASSILKQGGEAFF. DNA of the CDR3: TGTGCCAGTAGTATATTAAAACAGGGTGGTGAAGCTTTCTTT.

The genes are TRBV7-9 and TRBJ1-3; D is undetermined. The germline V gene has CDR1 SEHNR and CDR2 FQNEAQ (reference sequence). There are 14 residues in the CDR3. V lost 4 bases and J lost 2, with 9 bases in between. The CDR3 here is CASSSHSTGNTIYF. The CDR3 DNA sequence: TGTGCCAGCAGCTCTCACTCAACTGGAAACACCATATATTTT.

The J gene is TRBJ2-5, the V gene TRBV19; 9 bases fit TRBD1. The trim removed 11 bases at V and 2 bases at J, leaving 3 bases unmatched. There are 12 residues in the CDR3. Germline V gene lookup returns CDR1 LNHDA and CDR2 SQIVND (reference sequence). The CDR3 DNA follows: TGTGCCGCCGGGACAGGGCAAGAGACCCAGTACTTC. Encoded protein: CAAGTGQETQYF.

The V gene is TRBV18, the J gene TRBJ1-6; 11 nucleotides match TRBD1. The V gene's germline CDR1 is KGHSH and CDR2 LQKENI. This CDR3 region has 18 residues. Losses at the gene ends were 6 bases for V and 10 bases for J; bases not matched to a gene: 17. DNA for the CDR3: TGTGCCAGCTCCCAGAATCCCCCGGGACAGGGGGGGGAGTCACCCCTCCACTTT. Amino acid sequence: CASSQNPPGQGGESPLHF.

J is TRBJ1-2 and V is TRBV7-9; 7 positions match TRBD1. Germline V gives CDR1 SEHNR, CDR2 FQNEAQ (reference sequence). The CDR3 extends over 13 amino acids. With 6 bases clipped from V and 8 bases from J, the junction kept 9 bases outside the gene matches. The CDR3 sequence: CASSIQGTHGYTF. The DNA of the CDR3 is TGTGCCAGCAGTATACAGGGGACGCACGGCTACACCTTC.

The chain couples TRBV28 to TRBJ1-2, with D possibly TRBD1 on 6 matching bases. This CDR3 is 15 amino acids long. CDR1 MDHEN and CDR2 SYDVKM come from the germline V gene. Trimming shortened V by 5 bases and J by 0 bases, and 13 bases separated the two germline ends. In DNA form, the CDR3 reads TGTGCCAGCAGTCCCCCGACAGGAACTAACTATGGCTACACCTTC. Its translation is CASSPPTGTNYGYTF.

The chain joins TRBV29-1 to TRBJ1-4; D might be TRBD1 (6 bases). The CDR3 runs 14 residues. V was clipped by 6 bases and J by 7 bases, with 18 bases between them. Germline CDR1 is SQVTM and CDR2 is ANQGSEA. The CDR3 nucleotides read TGCAGCGTAGAACAGGGATTTGGTAGTGAAAAACTGTTTTTT. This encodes CSVEQGFGSEKLFF.

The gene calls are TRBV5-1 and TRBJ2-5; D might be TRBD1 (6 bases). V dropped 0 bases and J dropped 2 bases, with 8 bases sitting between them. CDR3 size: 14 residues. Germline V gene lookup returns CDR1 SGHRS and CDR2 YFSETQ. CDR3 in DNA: TGCGCCAGCAGCTTGGTAGGGGGACAAGAGACCCAGTACTTC. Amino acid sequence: CASSLVGGQETQYF.

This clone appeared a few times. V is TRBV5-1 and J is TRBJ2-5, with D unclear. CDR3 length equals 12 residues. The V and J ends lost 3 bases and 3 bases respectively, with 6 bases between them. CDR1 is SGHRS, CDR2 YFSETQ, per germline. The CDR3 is CASSSTEETQYF. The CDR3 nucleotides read TGCGCCAGCAGCTCGACTGAAGAGACCCAGTACTTC.

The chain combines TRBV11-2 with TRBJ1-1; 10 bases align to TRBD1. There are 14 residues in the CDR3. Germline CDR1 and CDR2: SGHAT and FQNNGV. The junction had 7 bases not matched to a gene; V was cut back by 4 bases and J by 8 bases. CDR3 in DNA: TGTGCCAGCAGCTCTCCCCGACAGGGGGCAGAAGCTTTCTTT. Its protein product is CASSSPRQGAEAFF.

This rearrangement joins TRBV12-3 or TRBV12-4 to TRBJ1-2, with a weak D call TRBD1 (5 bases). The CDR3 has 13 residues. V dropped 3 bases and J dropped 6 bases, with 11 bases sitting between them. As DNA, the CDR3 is TGTGCCAGCAGTTTTACGGGGGGTGATGGCTACACCTTC. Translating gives CASSFTGGDGYTF.

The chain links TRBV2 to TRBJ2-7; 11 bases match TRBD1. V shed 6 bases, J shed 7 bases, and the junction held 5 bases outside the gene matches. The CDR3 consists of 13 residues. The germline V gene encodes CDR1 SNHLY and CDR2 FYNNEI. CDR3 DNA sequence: TGTGCCAGCAGACCCGGGACAGGGGGTGAGCAGTACTTC. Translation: CASRPGTGGEQYF.